This T cell receptor (beta chain) stems from a study of response to subunit inactivated influenza vaccine. This CDR3 comprises 14 residues. With V trimmed by 4 bases and J by 5 bases, 5 bases remained unmatched. CDR1 is PRHDT, CDR2 FYEKMQ, per germline (reference sequence). TCRdb ran MiXCR on the RT-PCR reads and lists one entry per CDR3 protein. This table holds about 520,000 distinct CDR3 sequences, around 7.7% found once. Sequences were derived from PBMCs from blood, sampled roughly 24 months after vaccination. This sequence was found in a man aged 50-75 years who received an inactivated influenza vaccine. The V call is TRBV13, the J call TRBJ2-3; TRBD2 matches 8 bases. The CDR3: CASSSGLAIDTQYF. CDR3 coding DNA: TGTGCCAGCAGCTCCGGACTAGCAATAGATACGCAGTATTTT.